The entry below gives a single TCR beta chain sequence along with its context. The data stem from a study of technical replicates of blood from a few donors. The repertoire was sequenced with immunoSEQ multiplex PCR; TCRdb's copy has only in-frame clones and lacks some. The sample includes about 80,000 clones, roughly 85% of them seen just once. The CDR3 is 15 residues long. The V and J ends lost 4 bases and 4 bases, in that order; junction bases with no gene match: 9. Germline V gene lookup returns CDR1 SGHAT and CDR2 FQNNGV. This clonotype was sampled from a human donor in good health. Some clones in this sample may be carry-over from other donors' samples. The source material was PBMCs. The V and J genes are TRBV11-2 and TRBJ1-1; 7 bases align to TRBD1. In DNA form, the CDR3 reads TGTGCCAGCAGCTCGACAGGGCTTGGTGGCACTGAAGCTTTCTTT. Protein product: CASSSTGLGGTEAFF.